The rows below give T cell receptor beta chains drawn from one sample of a study of control samples from healthy donors and cancer patients. TCRdb's table, derived via immunoSEQ multiplex PCR, lists solely in-frame clones and lacks some. The data show about 96,000 clones, about 92% seen once. Sequenced input: blood. These receptor sequences come from a man between 18 and 29 years old in good health. The CDR3 runs from the conserved cysteine through the conserved F or W. D genes are given only for firm matches. Not every row has a clone size; where given, it reads once, few, many or a size class.

V gene	clone size	D gene	CDR3 length	J gene	CDR3 protein	CDR3 DNA
TRBV10-3	NA	TRBD1	16	TRBJ1-6	CAISGHGTGNNSPLHF	TGTGCCATCAGTGGGCACGGGACAGGAAATAATTCACCCCTCCACTTT
TRBV6-5	NA	TRBD1	14	TRBJ2-7	CASRGTGPSYEQYF	TGTGCCAGCAGGGGGACAGGGCCCAGCTACGAGCAGTACTTC
TRBV25-1	NA	NA	17	TRBJ2-4	CASSDRGIRGPKNIQYF	TGTGCCAGCAGTGATCGCGGTATTAGGGGTCCCAAAAACATTCAGTACTTC
TRBV14	NA	NA	14	TRBJ2-1	CASSGASSYNEQFF	TGTGCCAGCTCGGGGGCGAGCTCCTACAATGAGCAGTTCTTC
TRBV29-1	NA	TRBD1	13	TRBJ1-1	CSVSDRGGSEAFF	TGCAGCGTTTCGGACAGGGGGGGATCTGAAGCTTTCTTT
TRBV5-5	NA	TRBD1	15	TRBJ1-1	CASSRPGQPNTEAFF	TGTGCCAGCAGCCGTCCGGGACAGCCGAACACTGAAGCTTTCTTT
TRBV5-1	NA	NA	14	TRBJ2-1	CASSLLGHNNEQFF	TGCGCCAGCAGCTTGTTGGGCCATAACAATGAGCAGTTCTTC
TRBV4-2	NA	TRBD2	16	TRBJ2-7	CASSGGRGLAGYEQYF	TGTGCCAGCAGCGGGGGACGGGGACTAGCGGGCTACGAGCAGTACTTC
TRBV5-1	NA	TRBD1	16	TRBJ1-4	CASSPIQGAANEKLFF	TGCGCCAGCAGCCCCATTCAGGGGGCGGCTAATGAAAAACTGTTTTTT
TRBV7-2	NA	NA	14	TRBJ1-5	CASSTALLGQPQHF	TGTGCCAGCAGTACCGCCCTGCTCGGTCAGCCCCAGCATTTT
TRBV5-1	NA	NA	14	TRBJ1-2	CASRRQGGNYGYTF	TGCGCCAGCAGAAGACAAGGGGGGAACTATGGCTACACCTTC
TRBV12-3/TRBV12-4	NA	NA	13	TRBJ1-1	CASSLGQMSKAFF	TGTGCCAGCAGTTTAGGACAGATGAGTAAAGCTTTCTTT
TRBV28	NA	NA	11	TRBJ1-5	CASSGNQPQHF	TGTGCCAGCAGTGGGAATCAGCCCCAGCATTTT
TRBV12-3/TRBV12-4	NA	NA	13	TRBJ1-2	CASSLDRGWIYTF	TGTGCCAGCAGTTTAGATCGGGGCTGGATCTACACCTTC
TRBV5-6	NA	NA	16	TRBJ2-7	CASSLGLRDPPYEQYF	TGTGCCAGCAGCTTGGGTTTAAGGGACCCCCCCTACGAGCAGTACTTC
TRBV2	few	TRBD1	14	TRBJ1-1	CASGRQGVNTEAFF	TGTGCCAGCGGGAGACAGGGGGTGAACACTGAAGCTTTCTTT
TRBV19	once	NA	13	TRBJ1-2	CASSMNAGYGYTF	TGTGCCAGTAGCATGAACGCCGGCTATGGCTACACCTTC
TRBV2	NA	TRBD1	13	TRBJ1-2	CASKGEGASGYTF	TGTGCCAGCAAAGGGGAGGGGGCAAGCGGCTACACCTTC
TRBV4-1	NA	NA	16	TRBJ1-2	CASSQVGGPRDYGYTF	TGCGCCAGCAGCCAAGTTGGAGGACCCCGGGACTATGGCTACACCTTC
TRBV7-9	NA	TRBD2	15	TRBJ2-7	CASSSGLAASYEQYF	TGTGCCAGCAGCTCGGGACTAGCGGCATCCTACGAGCAGTACTTC
TRBV27	NA	NA	12	TRBJ1-1	CASSGAGIEAFF	TGTGCCAGCAGTGGGGCAGGGATAGAAGCTTTCTTT
TRBV12-3/TRBV12-4	once	NA	13	TRBJ1-4	CASSWGRGEKLFF	TGTGCCAGCAGTTGGGGAAGGGGTGAAAAACTGTTTTTT
TRBV5-1	once	NA	15	TRBJ1-1	CASSLSRGKNTEAFF	TGCGCCAGCAGCTTGAGCCGAGGGAAGAACACTGAAGCTTTCTTT
TRBV3-1/TRBV3-2	NA	TRBD2	15	TRBJ2-5	CASSQGIGGSETQYF	TGTGCCAGCAGCCAAGGAATCGGGGGGTCCGAGACCCAGTACTTC
TRBV5-1	NA	TRBD1	16	TRBJ2-7	CASSLVGQGYSYEQYF	TGCGCCAGCAGCTTAGTGGGACAGGGATATTCCTACGAGCAGTACTTC
TRBV19	NA	NA	15	TRBJ2-2	CASSIAGMNTGELFF	TGTGCCAGTAGTATTGCCGGGATGAACACCGGGGAGCTGTTTTTT
TRBV7-9	NA	NA	13	TRBJ1-1	CASSGALNTEAFF	TGTGCCAGCAGCGGGGCCTTGAACACTGAAGCTTTCTTT
TRBV12-2	NA	NA	15	TRBJ2-7	CASLSSRGGAYEQYF	TGTGCAAGTCTCTCCTCCCGAGGGGGGGCCTACGAGCAGTACTTC
TRBV7-2	NA	NA	15	TRBJ1-6	CASSLVGSQGSPLHF	TGTGCCAGCAGCTTAGTCGGGTCTCAGGGGTCACCCCTCCACTTT
TRBV5-4	NA	NA	15	TRBJ2-1	CASSSPGEFYNEQFF	TGTGCCAGCAGCTCCCCCGGCGAATTTTACAATGAGCAGTTCTTC
TRBV15	NA	TRBD1	16	TRBJ1-6	CATSRPGTGHNSPLHF	TGTGCCACCAGCAGACCCGGGACAGGGCATAATTCACCCCTCCACTTT
TRBV6-2/TRBV6-3	NA	TRBD1	13	TRBJ1-2	CASSYDRAYGYTF	TGTGCCAGCAGTTACGACAGGGCCTATGGCTACACCTTC
TRBV5-6	NA	NA	19	TRBJ1-6	CASSPTRGADSSYNSPLHF	TGTGCCAGCAGCCCAACACGGGGGGCAGACAGCTCCTATAATTCACCCCTCCACTTT
TRBV11-2	few	TRBD2	19	TRBJ2-4	CASSLVSGSHRIIENIQYF	TGTGCCAGCAGCTTAGTTAGCGGGAGCCACCGGATTATCGAAAACATTCAGTACTTC
TRBV15	NA	NA	15	TRBJ1-4	CATSRVGVANEKLFF	TGTGCCACCAGCAGAGTTGGAGTGGCTAATGAAAAACTGTTTTTT
TRBV7-9	NA	TRBD2	16	TRBJ2-7	CASSFSSGPVGGEQYF	TGTGCCAGCAGCTTTTCTAGCGGACCCGTAGGTGGGGAGCAGTACTTC